This T cell receptor (beta chain) was recovered during a study of cytomegalovirus exposure and HLA in healthy donors. The PCR had 60 Vbeta and 13 Jbeta primers. Measured with immunoSEQ multiplex PCR; TCRdb has only the in-frame clones, and not every one. The table records approximately 130,000 clones, 70% to 80% of them present only once. In germline, CDR1 is MNHEY, CDR2 SMNVEV (reference sequence). This CDR3 spans 18 amino acids. V trimming: 3 bases; J trimming: 0 bases; junction bases outside the gene matches: 9. Input material: PBMCs. This chain uses TRBV27 with TRBJ1-4; 8 bases are a match to TRBD1. The receptor comes from a man aged 30 to 39 in good health and CMV-seronegative. Here the CDR3 DNA reads TGTGCCAGCAGTTTCCAGAGGACAGGGTTGGCAACTAATGAAAAACTGTTTTTT. Its translation: CASSFQRTGLATNEKLFF.